This T cell receptor (beta chain) was sequenced for a study of cytomegalovirus exposure and HLA in healthy donors (dated by TCRdb to the late 2010s). For the study in its entirety: In an earlier analysis of 587 of the donors, 250 to 350 Gb of sequence data and 117 million unique TCR beta sequences from 150 million to 200 million T cells were reported. An earlier analysis of some 500 of the donors used high-throughput TCR beta sequencing to judge whether each TCR beta V gene segment behaved as functional or pseudogenic. Across some 400 genotyped donors of the cohort, an average of roughly 200,000 unique TCR beta nucleotide sequences per donor were sequenced, and roughly 17% of those sequences were non-productive. Typing coverage varied by locus: roughly 629-630 donors for A, B, C, DRB1 and DQB1; some 520 for DQA1; more than 600 for DPA1; more than 450 for DPB1. Besides the first cohort of 550 to 750 subjects, a separate validation cohort made up of 120 different subjects was used. A later genetic analysis took genome-wide SNP genotypes for about three fifths of the 666 donors and used that subset as a discovery cohort. Rather than using new phenotypic data, the later analysis identified candidate immune exposures from TCR beta sequences and from how often those sequences occurred across donors. Of the approximately 400 genotyped donors, around 81% fell in the genetic ancestry cluster associated with self-reported Caucasian donors. Five DR-DQ haplotypes were treated as single units for association and clustering because of strong linkage in the cohort. HLA typing covered class I and class II loci at four-digit resolution. The study profiled the T cell repertoires of fewer than 850 subjects by immunosequencing and related them to cytomegalovirus serostatus. A later analysis re-analyzed previously published TCR beta repertoires from 666 donors and added high-resolution HLA genotyping to study TCR occurrence patterns. The study aimed to test whether signatures of past pathogen exposure could be identified by cataloging public T cell receptors. High-throughput TCR immunosequencing, statistical association of individual TCRs with disease status, and machine learning were combined to predict cytomegalovirus infection status. Donor age, sex, ethnicity and CMV serostatus were collected together with the repertoire data. All discovery cohort repertoires had been generated on a single sequencing platform. An early release that covered about 640 HLA-typed donors contained approximately 300 gigabases of sequencing data and 80 million or so unique TCR sequences.

The cohort consisted of more than 650 healthy bone marrow donors. At the time of sampling, every cohort member was nominally healthy, though immune exposures that went unrecorded were likely present. The donor was CMV seronegative and was included in the group of several hundred seronegative cohort members. A peripheral blood sample was collected from each donor, and TCR beta sequencing was performed on peripheral blood mononuclear cells. Genomic DNA extraction from the blood cell samples was performed with the Qiagen DNeasy Blood Extraction Kit. The research as a whole found: A later analysis found that HLA-associated TCR beta chains were more clonally expanded and had lower generation probabilities than equally common non-associated chains. CMV serostatus was the only immune exposure information available for the cohort. According to the authors, the approach could potentially be generalized to other disease states and immunological phenotypes. Across donors, most TCR sequences were observed very rarely, whereas some public TCRs were present in many individuals. In vitro tests confirmed that three of the cytomegalovirus-associated TCR beta chains recognize cytomegalovirus antigens. In a later genetic analysis, fewer N-insertions in productive TCRs were reported among donors in an Asian-associated ancestry cluster than the roughly 700-donor mean. Because the 87-base-pair reads could not distinguish some IMGT-functional V segments, including TRBV6-2 and TRBV6-3, those segments were excluded. The classifier was reported to diagnose cytomegalovirus status with high specificity and sensitivity in both the original cohort and the validation cohort. The cohort was sequenced for TCR beta chains only, and without alpha or paired-chain data the features that could be detected were limited. An association between a missense DCLRE1C variant and V-gene and J-gene trimming of TCR beta chains was found in a later genetic analysis and replicated in an independent cohort. A further reported finding was that TCR beta sequences accurately predicted the HLA-A and HLA-B alleles for most subjects in the first cohort. At a false discovery rate of 0.05, a later analysis linked about 17,000 TCR beta sequences to specific HLA alleles. Because HLA typing was unavailable for some donors at each locus, only the typed subset was used in association tests. A cluster of highly shared sequence variants was judged likely to represent a technical artifact of the sequencing pipeline. Linkage disequilibrium might explain the correlated functional status among segregating V segments, but an unknown experimental factor could not be excluded. The study listed approximately 150 TCR beta chains as associated with cytomegalovirus. In an earlier analysis of 500 to 650 of the donors, most TCR beta V segments appeared in productive rearrangements about 87% or about 30% of the time, broadly matching IMGT annotations. Most CMV-associated TCR beta chains appeared to be HLA-restricted in a later analysis, and the HLA associations seemed to be driven largely by CMV exposure. A later analysis found that TCR association rates varied across HLA loci, with DRB1 alleles showing the most associated TCRs and HLA-C alleles the fewest. Strong co-occurrence of HLA alleles, especially DR and DQ, made assigning TCR associations to individual alleles difficult. Presence/absence analyses assumed roughly uniform sequencing depth across donors, an assumption that may not hold. The earlier analysis of a few hundred of the donors excluded 15 to 20 rarely observed V segments, including chromosome 9 orphons, because counts were too low. Several of the top co-occurrence clusters appeared to be linked to parvovirus B19, influenza, CMV and Epstein-Barr virus, according to a later analysis.

The germline V gene yields SGHDN for CDR1 and FVKESK for CDR2. At the junction V is shortened by 2 bases and J by 1 base, with 11 bases in between. The CDR3, from cysteine to phenylalanine, totals 15 residues. Only the CDR3 portion is preserved as DNA: 45 bases, with reading frame beginning at the first base. To note about this clone: The antigen it recognizes is unknown. Base-call qualities are not available, and no considerably larger clone is one nucleotide away.

Library preparation used the immunoSEQ multiplex PCR assay. For the multiplex PCR, a mixture combining 60 forward primers for TCR Vbeta segments and 13 reverse primers for TCR Jbeta segments was used. The CDR3 region of rearranged TCR beta genes was amplified from genomic DNA with a multiplex PCR assay. Amplified TCR beta libraries were sequenced as 87-base-pair reads on the Illumina HiSeq System. On the study's bioinformatics: In a later analysis, some 80 million unique TCR beta chains were counted across the roughly 610 repertoires, and roughly 9.9 million of these chains were shared by at least two donors. A nearest-neighbor algorithm error-corrected the raw reads and collapsed the reads into unique sequences, merging closely related sequences to remove PCR and sequencing errors. To assign V, D and J gene segments, CDR3 sequences were aligned to IMGT reference sequences. For a sequence to be retained, at least a six-nucleotide match to both a V gene segment and a J gene segment was required. Rearrangements were called productive when the CDR3 lacked stop codons and stayed in frame with V and J; all others were non-productive. Following IMGT convention, CDR3 was defined as the stretch from the second conserved V-encoded cysteine up to the conserved J-encoded phenylalanine. Sequences without an unambiguous match to a single V gene segment were excluded from the earlier analysis of 450 to 650 of the donors. In an earlier analysis of several hundred of the donors, a V segment was called functional when productive rearrangements were above 56.7%, and segregating when the standard deviation between donors exceeded 5%. A statistical classification framework was built for diagnosing cytomegalovirus status from the catalog of TCR beta chain sequences. In a later analysis, V and J genes were assigned by comparing TCR nucleotide sequences against IMGT/GENE-DB human TR gene sequences. A later analysis assigned CDR3 sequences and most-parsimonious VDJ recombination scenarios with the TCRdist pipeline. A later analysis defined each TCR beta chain by its CDR3 amino acid sequence plus V-gene family, and excluded reads lacking a unique V-gene family. In a later analysis, several hundred highly shared, low-generation-probability nucleotide sequences were removed to address suspected cross-contamination and a sequencing artifact. A later analysis calculated a clonal expansion index for each public chain from normalized within-repertoire ranks of inferred template counts. In a later analysis, generation probabilities were computed with a VDJ recombination model fitted to out-of-frame rearrangements, and the resulting probabilities were checked against IGoR. In a later analysis, TCR-TCR, TCR-HLA and TCR-CMV co-occurrence was scored with hypergeometric tests, and a repertoire-size bias correction was applied to TCR pairs. To estimate false discovery rates, a later analysis permuted the HLA or CMV assignments 20 times. In a later analysis, co-occurring TCRs were grouped using DBSCAN, and TCRdist sequence similarity was added for clustering within HLA-allele-positive subsets. Repertoires with fewer than 30,000 or more than 120,000 public chains, plus five repertoires with anomalous nucleotide sharing, were excluded from co-occurrence clustering. In TCRdb, the immuneACCESS table is reduced to in-frame sequences with V and J assigned. These tables do not hold every clone; where another copy was compared, an unresolved V gene accounts for under half, and the others remain unexplained. From that table come the V and J calls and clone size; the DNA was used to work out D and trimming. This sample holds about 95,000 clones; roughly 71% were observed only once. The top ten clonotypes cover 4.5% to 6% of the sample.

The receptor was isolated from a woman aged 35 to 49 in good health and CMV-seronegative. Sequencing was carried out using PBMCs. The chain is made from TRBV14 and TRBJ1-1; a weak D assignment points to TRBD1 (5 bases agree). The DNA reads as follows: TGTGCCAGCAGCCAAATTTCTGGGGCGAACACTGAAGCTTTCTTT. It translates to CASSQISGANTEAFF.